This T cell receptor beta chain was obtained from a study of molecular identifiers for immune sequencing clone quantification (dated 2018 in TCRdb). Some background on the complete study: For a replicate experiment, the RNA from either about 20,000 or 100,000 naive CD8 T cells was divided into five aliquots, and four of those aliquots went on to sequencing. This methods study used CD8 T cells to benchmark TCR RNA copy counting and molecular-identifier clustering-based TCR repertoire sequencing (MIDCIRS). On the study overall, not on this receptor specifically: Spiked-in Jurkat TCR RNA equivalent to a single cell was reported to be detectable even among over 800,000 naive CD8 T cells. When barcode sub-clustering was left out, chimeric consensus sequences inflated TCR diversity, with chimeras reaching as high as 47%. Highly expanded clone sizes could be underestimated because identical TCR molecules may share a barcode. Modeling gave 3 to 3.5 recovered TCR RNA copies per cell versus 9.5 to 10 by digital PCR, implying roughly 30% capture efficiency. The naive libraries included spiked-in Jurkat TCR RNA (roughly ten copies' worth), and this Jurkat TCR RNA is not part of the donor repertoire. In CMV-specific effector cells, over 99% of molecules were held by clones above 20 RNA copies, whereas under 1% of molecules were held by such clones in naive cells.

Ten or more counts support this clonotype. Its antigen remains unidentified. No qualities accompany the bases; no much larger clone lies one base away. A distance of 16 bases separates the germline ends of V and J, which lose 5 bases and 5 bases respectively. CDR1 MNHEY and CDR2 SMNVEV were looked up in the germline V gene (reference sequence). The CDR3 numbers 14 residues from cysteine through phenylalanine. The DNA shown is the 42-base CDR3, in frame from base 1. Libraries of naive CD8 T cells were generated from around 20,000 to 1,000,000 sorted cells, with 10%, 30% or 50% of the purified RNA used. Naive CD8 T cells, defined as CD8+CD4-CCR7+CD45RA+, were FACS-sorted into RLT Plus buffer on a BD FACSAria II. Roughly ten TCR copies' worth of Jurkat RNA were spiked into about 19,000-1,100,000 naive CD8 T cell samples to test detection sensitivity. CD8 T cells were enriched with RosetteSep CD8+ T Cell Enrichment Cocktail and Ficoll-Paque, followed by ACK red cell lysis.

Library generation was performed with PCR. TCRdb records Illumina HiSeq 4000 as the sequencer. Bulk TCR libraries were generated as previously described, with the TCR primers listed in Table S5 used. Total RNA was purified with the Qiagen AllPrep DNA/RNA kit. Before analysis, reads from multiple sequencing runs of one library were combined. Regarding the original processing steps: Reads were retained only if the reads had an exact TCR constant sequence, and the retained reads were trimmed to 150 nt and grouped according to their 12-nt molecular barcodes. Within each barcode group, reads were sub-clustered at a 15% Levenshtein threshold, and quality-weighted consensus sequences were built per RNA molecule. Non-functional sequences were filtered out, along with any lower-count sequence sitting one edit away from another sequence. Based on fitting two negative binomial distributions, any barcode sub-cluster with under 20% of the maximum read count was discarded. TCRdb trimmed the raw reads at Q25, called clones with MiXCR and kept productive beta chains. Records with the same CDR3 protein are collapsed into one entry carrying the most frequent genes and DNA. The V and J calls reflect TCRdb's pipeline rather than the authors' work. The sample table holds about 640,000 distinct CDR3 sequences, of which 15% to 20% were seen once. The biggest ten clones account for roughly 0.9% of the sample.

This clonotype was sampled from a human donor in good health. Some libraries in this study had Jurkat cell RNA spiked in. The chain joins TRBV27 to TRBJ2-7; no D gene can be assigned with confidence. Sequenced sample: naive CD8+ T cells from blood, with Jurkat cell RNA spiked in. The cell subset or site tag for this specimen amounts to: FACS-sorted CD8+CD4-CCR7+CD45RA+ naive T cells. CDR3 protein: CASSDGFGVHEQYF. The DNA sequence is as follows: TGTGCCAGCAGTGACGGATTTGGGGTCCACGAGCAGTACTTC.